One and the same sample provided the 18 T cell receptor beta chains below, sequenced in a study of blood T cells in healthy people across ages. The use of a sample-barcoded 5' primer and a J-beta primer mix characterized a second PCR of roughly 6 to 11 cycles. MiXCR was run by TCRdb on the 5' RACE reads, yielding one entry per CDR3 protein. The top ten hold approximately 30% of the sample, which has 800,000 or so distinct CDR3 sequences, around 68% seen once. Material: blood. Every receptor here comes from a man between 25 and 39 years old in good health.

This clonotype was seen only a few times. This chain connects TRBV29-1 to TRBJ1-2; D is undetermined. This CDR3 contains 12 residues. Trimming took 2 bases from V and 5 from J, leaving 9 bases between them. The germline gives CDR1 SQVTM, CDR2 ANQGSEA. CDR3 sequence reads: CSVEWSAYGYTF. CDR3 DNA: TGCAGCGTTGAATGGAGTGCGTATGGCTACACCTTC.

V and J are TRBV3-1 and TRBJ2-6, with unresolved D. V was pared by 5 bases and J by 4 bases, with 15 bases between. Germline CDR1 is LGHDT and CDR2 is YNNKEL (reference sequence). The CDR3 covers 16 residues. In nucleotides, the CDR3 is TGTGCCAGCAGCTTCCGAAGGGTATCCGGGGCCAACGTCCTGACTTTC. Protein product: CASSFRRVSGANVLTF.

The genes are TRBV5-1 and TRBJ2-3; the D call may be TRBD1 or TRBD2 (5 bases each). The CDR3 spans 17 residues. Germline CDR1 reads SGHRS; CDR2 reads YFSETQ. With 4 bases removed from V and 5 bases from J, the gap between germline ends came to 23 bases. The CDR3 is CASSLALREGRGDTQYF. CDR3 DNA sequence: TGCGCCAGCAGCCTGGCGTTGAGAGAGGGACGGGGAGATACGCAGTATTTT.

V and J are TRBV10-3 and TRBJ2-5; D ambiguous. With 0 bases removed from V and 2 bases from J, the gap between germline ends came to 10 bases. Germline CDR1 and CDR2: ENHRY and SYGVKD. The CDR3 contains 15 residues. Here the CDR3 reads CAISESREVQETQYF. CDR3 DNA: TGTGCCATCAGTGAGTCGAGAGAGGTACAAGAGACCCAGTACTTC.

The chain carries TRBV7-9 and TRBJ1-6; no definite D call. The CDR3 is 14 residues long. Looked up from germline, CDR1 is SEHNR and CDR2 is FQNEAQ (reference sequence). Between the trimmed V and J ends, which lost 1 base and 7 bases, there was a span of 8 bases. The CDR3 DNA reads TGTGCCAGCAGCTTAGACCCTGGGAATTCACCCCTCCACTTT. Residues: CASSLDPGNSPLHF.

This rearrangement joins TRBV6-2 or TRBV6-3 to TRBJ1-6; D not resolved. The V end lost 2 bases, the J end lost 8 bases, and 10 bases lay between the germline ends. Germline CDR1 reads MNHEY; CDR2 reads SVGEGT. The CDR3 runs to 14 residues. The CDR3 protein is CASSYNPAYSPLHF. Written as DNA, the CDR3 is TGTGCCAGCAGTTACAACCCAGCGTATTCACCCCTCCACTTT.

The chain couples TRBV20-1 to TRBJ1-5; 8 bases align to TRBD1. The CDR3 consists of 15 residues. Germline V gene data show CDR1 as DFQATT and CDR2 as SNEGSKA (reference sequence). Losses at the gene ends were 5 bases for V and 3 bases for J; bases not matched to a gene: 9. The CDR3, as DNA: TGCAGTGCTGACCGGGGACAGGATACCAATCAGCCCCAGCATTTT. It is translated as CSADRGQDTNQPQHF.

The V call is TRBV9, the J call TRBJ2-4, with D possibly matching TRBD2 (5 bases). The end of the DNA is better explained by TRBJ2-7, so the J call may be wrong. Germline CDR1 reads SGDLS; CDR2 reads YYNGEE. CDR3 size: 15 residues. The CDR3 coding sequence is TGTGCCAGCAGCGTAGGTCTAGCCGATTTCTACGAGCAGTACTTC. Its translation is CASSVGLADFYEQYF.

This clonotype was counted only a few times. V usage is TRBV9 and J usage is TRBJ2-1; D ambiguous. The CDR3 is 15 amino acids. The V and J ends lost 0 bases and 5 bases respectively, with 12 bases between them. Germline V gene data show CDR1 as SGDLS and CDR2 as YYNGEE. The CDR3 sequence: CASSVVPTEDNEQFF. For the CDR3, the DNA is TGTGCCAGCAGCGTAGTGCCAACTGAGGACAATGAGCAGTTCTTC. The full variable domain, with the rest looked up from reference TRBV9 and TRBJ2-1, is DSGVTQTPKHLITATGQRVTLRCSPRSGDLSVYWYQQSLDQGLQFLIQYYNGEERAKGNILERFSAQQFPDLHSELNLSSLELGDSALYFCASSVVPTEDNEQFFGPGTRLTVL.

This clonotype was found a few times. The chain carries TRBV20-1 and TRBJ2-1; either TRBD1 or TRBD2 may fit D (5 bases each). This CDR3 comprises 11 residues. Germline assignment: CDR1 DFQATT and CDR2 SNEGSKA (reference sequence). The CDR3 DNA sequence: TGCAGCCCTCGAGGGGACAATGAGCAGTTCTTC. This gives the protein CSPRGDNEQFF.

This clonotype was counted only a few times. In nucleotides, the CDR3 is TGCAGCGTTGCCAGCGAAGGGATCGTCGATACGCAGTATTTT. Translated: CSVASEGIVDTQYF. This chain links TRBV29-1 with TRBJ2-3; D remains unclear. CDR1 is SQVTM and CDR2 is ANQGSEA in the germline V gene. CDR3 length: 14 amino acids. V gave up 4 bases and J gave up 6 bases, with 17 bases separating them.

This chain links TRBV20-1 with TRBJ2-7; D is ambiguous. The CDR3 loop spans 14 amino acids. Germline V lookup: CDR1 DFQATT, CDR2 SNEGSKA (reference sequence). Trimming left V 1 base short and J 3 bases short, with 13 bases between. The CDR3 loop is CSARAVGSFYEQYF. Written as DNA, the CDR3 is TGCAGTGCTAGAGCTGTCGGCAGCTTCTACGAGCAGTACTTC.

The chain recombines TRBV4-2 with TRBJ2-5; the D gene is possibly TRBD2 (6 bases). CDR3 length: 15 residues. Germline V gene lookup returns CDR1 LGHNA and CDR2 YNFKEQ. V lost 0 bases and J lost 5, with 13 bases in between. CDR3 in DNA: TGTGCCAGCAGCCAAGATTATCTTGGAGGGGAGACCCAGTACTTC. Protein product: CASSQDYLGGETQYF.

The chain is built from TRBV29-1 and TRBJ2-7; D tentatively fits TRBD1 or TRBD2 (5 bases each). Trimming stripped 7 bases from V and 2 bases from J, with 18 bases between. The germline V gene has CDR1 SQVTM and CDR2 ANQGSEA. The CDR3 is made up of 14 amino acids. CDR3 DNA sequence: TGCAGCGCTCACGGGACGACCGGTCCCTACGAGCAGTACTTC. Its translation: CSAHGTTGPYEQYF.

This clonotype was counted between two and nine times. The chain is built from TRBV12-3 or TRBV12-4 and TRBJ2-6, with D maybe TRBD2 (5 bases). CDR3 length equals 15 residues. V lost 6 bases, J lost 0 bases, and 9 bases lay in between. Here the CDR3 DNA reads TGTGCCAGCAGAGGACTTGTCTCTGGGGCCAACGTCCTGACTTTC. Its protein is CASRGLVSGANVLTF.

This clonotype was detected a few times. The rearrangement uses TRBV7-9 and TRBJ2-7; 7 bases align to TRBD1. The J call may be faulty, since TRBJ2-5 better matches the DNA end. The CDR3 has 15 amino acids. Germline V gene sequence: CDR1 SEHNR, CDR2 FQNEAQ (reference sequence). The CDR3 DNA follows: TGTGCCAGCAGCCAGCAGACAGGGAAAAAAGAGACCCAGTACTTC. Translating gives CASSQQTGKKETQYF.

The genes are TRBV12-5 and TRBJ2-7; tentatively, D is TRBD2 (6 bases). The DNA end is a closer match to TRBJ2-5, so the J assignment may be wrong. The CDR3 extends over 13 amino acids. Germline CDR1 is LGHNT and CDR2 is FRNRAP. CDR3 coding DNA: TGTGCTAGTGCCTTAGCGGAATTTGAGACCCAGTACTTC. Translated: CASALAEFETQYF.

This clonotype was seen only a few times. The rearrangement joins TRBV6-4 to TRBJ2-3; 12 nucleotides align to TRBD2. From germline, CDR1 is MRHNA and CDR2 SNTAGT. The CDR3 extends over 16 amino acids. Trimming removed 6 bases from V and 2 bases from J; junction bases left unmatched: 6. In DNA, the CDR3 is TGTGCCAGCAGCAAAACTAGCGGGGGGACCACAGATACGCAGTATTTT. Translated, it gives CASSKTSGGTTDTQYF.